This T cell receptor (beta chain) was sequenced in a study of blood T cell repertoires in COVID-19. Whole-study context: Acute and convalescent COVID-19 specimens originated in the United States, Italy and Spain. Nucleic acid was either cDNA or gDNA, and it came from T cells, B-cell-depleted T cells, or PBMCs.

In germline, CDR1 is SNHLY, CDR2 FYNNEI. There are 15 residues in the CDR3. V dropped 1 base and J dropped 0 bases, with 9 bases sitting between them. Methods used by the authors: Reference gene primers were amplified, and this amplification served to estimate nucleated cell counts. TCRdb keeps only in-frame clones here, not all; method: immunoSEQ multiplex PCR. That table furnishes V, J and clone size, whereas the DNA furnished D and trimming. This sample has around 80,000 clones; roughly four fifths occur once, and the top ten carry about 10%. The sample comprised peripheral blood. The source of this sequence is a man in his 60s with acute or convalescent COVID-19. The chain is built from TRBV2 and TRBJ1-1; TRBD1 might be the D (5 bases). As DNA, the CDR3 is TGTGCCAGCAGTGAAGGGGCAGGGCTGAACACTGAAGCTTTCTTT. Protein sequence: CASSEGAGLNTEAFF.